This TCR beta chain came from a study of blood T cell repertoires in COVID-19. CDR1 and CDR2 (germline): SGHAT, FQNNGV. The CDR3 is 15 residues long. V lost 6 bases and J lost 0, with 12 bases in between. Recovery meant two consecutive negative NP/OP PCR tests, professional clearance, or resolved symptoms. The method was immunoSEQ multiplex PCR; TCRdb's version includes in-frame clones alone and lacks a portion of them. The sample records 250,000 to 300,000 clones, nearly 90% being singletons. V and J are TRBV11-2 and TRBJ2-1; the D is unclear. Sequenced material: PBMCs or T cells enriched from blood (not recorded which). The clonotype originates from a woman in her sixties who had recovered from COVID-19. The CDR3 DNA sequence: TGTGCCAGCAGAACACTTACGGGCTCCTACAATGAGCAGTTCTTC. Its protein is CASRTLTGSYNEQFF.